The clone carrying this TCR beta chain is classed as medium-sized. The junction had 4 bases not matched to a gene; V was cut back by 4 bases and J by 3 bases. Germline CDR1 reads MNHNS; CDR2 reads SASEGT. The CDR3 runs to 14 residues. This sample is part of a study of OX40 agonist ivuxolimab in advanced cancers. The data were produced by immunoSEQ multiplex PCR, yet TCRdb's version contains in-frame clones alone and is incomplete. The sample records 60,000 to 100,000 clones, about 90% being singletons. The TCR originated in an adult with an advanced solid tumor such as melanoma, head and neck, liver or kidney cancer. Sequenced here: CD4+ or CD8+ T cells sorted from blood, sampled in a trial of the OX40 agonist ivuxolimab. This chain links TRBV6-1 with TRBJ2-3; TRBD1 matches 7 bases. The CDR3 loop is CASSAGGATDTQYF. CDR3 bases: TGTGCCAGCAGTGCAGGGGGAGCGACAGATACGCAGTATTTT.